This TCR beta chain came from a study of T cells in Graves' hyperthyroidism and ophthalmopathy. Study results and caveats: Before onset, ophthalmopathy was predicted by the model a median 6.5 months earlier.

RNA transcripts yielded amplified TCR beta CDR3 regions. HTBI primers were the set used in a first-round RT-PCR of the TCR CDR3. MiXCR, run by TCRdb on the multiplex PCR reads, gives a single entry per CDR3 protein. The sample lists 250,000 to 300,000 distinct CDR3 sequences, approximately 12% occurring once. Germline CDR1 LNHDA, CDR2 SQIVND (reference sequence). The V and J ends lost 11 bases and 4 bases respectively, with 24 bases between them. The CDR3 runs to 16 residues. As for this clonotype: The antigen remains unidentified.

The chain employs TRBV19 and TRBJ2-1, with a weak D call TRBD1 (5 bases). This clonotype was obtained from a woman in her twenties or thirties with Graves' hyperthyroidism that later progressed to Graves' ophthalmopathy. Sequencing was carried out using blood. The CDR3 nucleotides are TGTGCCTCCGCTAGTGGGGCAGGGTTGGGTTACAATGAGCAGTTCTTC. Its translation: CASASGAGLGYNEQFF.